These 3 T cell receptor beta chains came from one sample sequenced in a study of blood T cell repertoires in COVID-19. The data were produced by immunoSEQ multiplex PCR, yet TCRdb's version contains in-frame clones alone and is incomplete. The data show 91,000 or so clones, 90% to 95% seen once. Specimen: peripheral blood. These receptors were collected from a woman aged 45-65 years in a cohort sampled during active COVID-19.

This sequence joins TRBV6-4 and TRBJ1-6; 8 bases line up with TRBD1. The germline V gene encodes CDR1 MRHNA and CDR2 SNTAGT. V gave up 3 bases and J gave up 3 bases; unmatched junction bases: 7. This CDR3 region has 17 residues. For the CDR3, the DNA is TGTGCCAGCAGTGATTCAGGACAGGGTGTCTATAATTCACCCCTCCACTTT. Protein: CASSDSGQGVYNSPLHF.

The chain is built from TRBV21-1 and TRBJ1-2; TRBD1 was called by the table and not checked on the DNA. TRBV21-1 is shown as a pseudogene. The CDR3 runs to 15 residues. The CDR3 DNA reads as TGTGCCAGCACCACCCGACAGGGGAGGGTCTATGGCTACACCTTC. It translates to CASTTRQGRVYGYTF.

Here the CDR3 DNA reads TGTGCCAGCAGCTCGAGGAGCGGGGACTACGAGCAGTACTTC. It is translated as CASSSRSGDYEQYF. The chain carries TRBV5-6 and TRBJ2-7, with 7 bases matching TRBD2. The CDR3 totals 14 residues. Per the germline V gene, CDR1 is SGHDT and CDR2 is YYEEEE. The trim removed 3 bases at V and 3 bases at J, leaving 6 bases unmatched.